The 21 T cell receptor beta chains reported below all come from one sample, sequenced in a study of T-cell reconstitution after alpha-beta-depleted transplantation in children. Library preparation (for TCRbeta) was performed with unique molecular identifiers. In TCRdb, the PCR reads were re-called with MiXCR into one record per CDR3 protein. The table has 500,000 to 600,000 distinct CDR3 sequences, around a third seen once. The sequences come from PBMCs from the stem cell graft donor, collected from the stem cell graft. All receptors come from a human donor who donated a stem cell graft to a child with aplastic anemia.

This clonotype was seen repeatedly, ten times or more. The chain combines TRBV28 with TRBJ2-7; D gene ambiguous. The CDR3 has 11 residues. Germline V gene sequence: CDR1 MDHEN, CDR2 SYDVKM. With 3 bases removed from V and 3 bases from J, the gap between germline ends came to 3 bases. The CDR3 loop reads CASSFGYEQYF. CDR3 bases: TGTGCCAGCAGTTTCGGCTACGAGCAGTACTTC.

The V gene is TRBV4-3, the J gene TRBJ1-1; D gene ambiguous. Germline lookup yields CDR1 LGHNA and CDR2 YSLEER. The CDR3 is 14 amino acids. The V end lost 0 bases, the J end lost 1 base, and 6 bases lay between the germline ends. CDR3 nucleotides: TGCGCCAGCAGCCAAGATGCCTCGAACACTGAAGCTTTCTTT. This encodes CASSQDASNTEAFF.

This chain uses TRBV20-1 with TRBJ1-4, with D possibly matching TRBD1 (5 bases). The CDR3 contains 15 residues. Trimming cost V 1 base and J 6 bases, with 15 bases left between them. CDR1 is DFQATT and CDR2 is SNEGSKA in the germline V gene (reference sequence). This CDR3 is CSARAGTSRDEKLFF. CDR3 nucleotide sequence: TGCAGTGCTAGAGCTGGGACCTCGAGGGATGAAAAACTGTTTTTT.

This clonotype is a singleton in its sample. The V and J genes are TRBV5-1 and TRBJ2-1, with 8 nucleotides matching TRBD2. This CDR3 region has 17 residues. V lost 0 bases to trimming and J lost 8 bases; unmatched junction nucleotides: 13. The germline V gene has CDR1 SGHRS and CDR2 YFSETQ. CDR3 nucleotide sequence: TGCGCCAGCAGCTTGGGCCGGGGGGGACTCCTTAACGATGAGCAGTTCTTC. This sequence encodes CASSLGRGGLLNDEQFF.

In DNA form, the CDR3 reads TGCGCCAGCAGCCTCGGGACAGGGGCTAGGGGGCAGTTCTTC. Translated: CASSLGTGARGQFF. The rearrangement joins TRBV4-1 to TRBJ2-1; the match to TRBD1 covers 10 bases. This CDR3 is built from 14 residues. J gave up 12 bases and V 4 bases, and 9 bases lay outside the gene matches. The germline CDR1 and CDR2 sequences are MGHRA and YSYEKL.

V usage is TRBV19 and J usage is TRBJ1-5, with D hard to call. This CDR3 contains 17 residues. V gave up 3 bases and J gave up 4 bases, with 19 bases separating them. Germline V gives CDR1 LNHDA, CDR2 SQIVND (reference sequence). CDR3: CASSMRQADPFNQPQHF. The CDR3 DNA reads TGTGCCAGTAGTATGCGGCAGGCGGACCCCTTTAATCAGCCCCAGCATTTT.

This clonotype was detected a few times. V gene TRBV7-9 combines with J gene TRBJ1-1; maybe TRBD1 (5 bases). The germline CDR1 and CDR2 sequences are SEHNR and FQNEAQ (reference sequence). This CDR3 has 16 amino acids. With 2 bases removed from V and 5 bases from J, the gap between germline ends came to 18 bases. The CDR3 loop is CASSLTGVSGYTEAFF. The DNA for the CDR3 is TGTGCCAGCAGCTTAACAGGTGTTTCTGGGTATACTGAAGCTTTCTTT.

The V and J genes are TRBV11-3 and TRBJ1-1; no definite D call. The CDR3 is 16 amino acids. Trimming cost V 1 base and J 0 bases, with 12 bases left between them. CDR1 is SGHNT, CDR2 YENEEA, per germline. CDR3 loop: CASSLAPRTVNTEAFF. CDR3 nucleotides: TGTGCCAGCAGCTTAGCCCCGCGGACGGTGAACACTGAAGCTTTCTTT.

The chain recombines TRBV29-1 with TRBJ2-5; TRBD2 agrees at 16 bases. The CDR3 extends over 16 amino acids. After removal of 4 bases from V and 2 bases from J, the junction contained 4 bases not matched to a gene. CDR1 and CDR2 from the germline V gene are SQVTM and ANQGSEA. The CDR3 coding sequence is TGCAGCGTTGGGATGGGACTAGCGGGAGGGCAAGAGACCCAGTACTTC. It encodes CSVGMGLAGGQETQYF.

This clonotype showed up just a few times. The genes are TRBV30 and TRBJ2-3; D gene ambiguous. Germline CDR1 reads GTSNPN; CDR2 reads SVGIG (reference sequence). The CDR3 runs 11 residues. V dropped 5 bases and J dropped 5 bases, with 8 bases sitting between them. The CDR3 reads CAWAMGDTQYF. The CDR3 bases are TGTGCCTGGGCGATGGGAGATACGCAGTATTTT.

Only a few counts were recorded for this clonotype. The gene calls are TRBV20-1 and TRBJ2-2, with 8 bases matching TRBD2. The CDR3 contains 16 residues. Germline V gives CDR1 DFQATT, CDR2 SNEGSKA (reference sequence). Losses at the gene ends were 1 base for V and 5 bases for J; bases not matched to a gene: 9. CDR3 residues: CSARGYAGGKTGELFF. The CDR3 coding sequence is TGCAGTGCTAGAGGCTATGCGGGAGGTAAAACCGGGGAGCTGTTTTTT.

The chain joins TRBV29-1 to TRBJ2-7; D is ambiguous. Germline CDR1 is SQVTM and CDR2 is ANQGSEA. The V end was cut by 1 base, the J end by 4 bases, with 11 bases between. The CDR3 consists of 13 residues. The CDR3 region is CSVEVASRYEQYF. The CDR3 DNA sequence: TGCAGCGTTGAAGTAGCTAGTCGGTACGAGCAGTACTTC.

V gene TRBV20-1 combines with J gene TRBJ2-1, with 13 positions matching TRBD2. Germline trimming cut 6 bases from V and 12 bases from J; bases unmatched to any gene: 11. Germline values: CDR1 DFQATT, CDR2 SNEGSKA (reference sequence). The length of the CDR3 is 14 residues. The CDR3, as DNA: TGCAGTGCCCGTACTAGCGGGGGGGGCGGGGTGCAGTTCTTC. It codes for CSARTSGGGGVQFF.

The rearrangement joins TRBV14 to TRBJ1-1; D gene ambiguous. Germline assignment: CDR1 SGHDN and CDR2 FVKESK. The CDR3 has 14 residues. V lost 0 bases and J 4 bases, leaving 9 bases between the germline ends. CDR3: CASSQDRQTTEAFF. In nucleotides, the CDR3 is TGTGCCAGCAGCCAAGATCGGCAGACCACTGAAGCTTTCTTT.

V gene TRBV30 combines with J gene TRBJ1-1, with D unclear. Trimming left V 1 base short and J 11 bases short, with 11 bases between. CDR1 and CDR2 (germline): GTSNPN, SVGIG (reference sequence). The CDR3 runs to 11 residues. This chain's CDR3 is CAWSAGGGAFF. CDR3 bases: TGTGCCTGGAGTGCTGGCGGAGGGGCTTTCTTT.

The rearrangement links TRBV20-1 to TRBJ2-1, with 10 bases aligning to TRBD2. Germline CDR1 DFQATT, CDR2 SNEGSKA (reference sequence). The CDR3 sequence is 14 residues long. V lost 2 bases, J lost 8 bases, and 6 bases stayed unmatched. CDR3: CSARIPSGRDEQFF. DNA of the CDR3: TGCAGTGCTAGAATCCCTAGCGGGAGAGATGAGCAGTTCTTC.

The J gene is TRBJ1-5, the V gene TRBV29-1; 7 positions agree with TRBD1. The V segment lost 6 bases and the J segment 4 bases; nucleotides outside the gene matches: 9. This CDR3 has 14 amino acids. The germline V gene has CDR1 SQVTM and CDR2 ANQGSEA. This CDR3 is CSVLTGALNQPQHF. The CDR3 coding sequence is TGCAGCGTACTTACAGGGGCCCTAAATCAGCCCCAGCATTTT.

This rearrangement joins TRBV6-2 or TRBV6-3 to TRBJ2-7, with 8 bases fitting TRBD1. Germline V gives CDR1 MNHEY, CDR2 SVGEGT. This CDR3 spans 14 amino acids. V shed 4 bases and J 2 bases; nucleotides not matched to a gene: 4. The CDR3 coding sequence is TGTGCCAGCAGTTCGGACAGGGAGGCCTACGAGCAGTACGTC. Amino acids: CASSSDREAYEQYV.

This clonotype was observed a few times. The chain couples TRBV29-1 to TRBJ2-7; unclear D gene. Germline V gene lookup returns CDR1 SQVTM and CDR2 ANQGSEA. The CDR3 totals 13 residues. V dropped 4 bases and J dropped 4 bases, with 14 bases sitting between them. The CDR3 is CSVVGGRKYEQYF. DNA of the CDR3: TGCAGCGTTGTAGGTGGGCGTAAGTACGAGCAGTACTTC.

The table lists this clonotype with a few counts. The chain carries TRBV12-3 or TRBV12-4 and TRBJ2-1; D gene unclear. The V end lost 6 bases, the J end lost 5 bases, and 11 bases lay between the germline ends. This CDR3 is 13 amino acids long. Here the CDR3 reads CASSRGLNNEQFF. CDR3 in DNA: TGTGCCAGCAGCCGTGGTCTCAACAATGAGCAGTTCTTC.

The chain combines TRBV10-3 with TRBJ1-1; D gene unclear. The CDR3 runs 14 residues. CDR1 and CDR2 (germline): ENHRY, SYGVKD. V lost 7 bases to trimming and J lost 0 bases, with 12 bases between them. CDR3 bases: TGTGCCATCACTGAAACGGGTATGAACACTGAAGCTTTCTTT. Translation gives CAITETGMNTEAFF.